What follows describes a single T cell receptor (beta chain). The clone's antigen remains unknown. No clone much larger than this one lies a single base away; base qualities are absent. The intended sense of this specimen's time point label: newly diagnosed, previously untreated cHL patient sample. Magnetic negative selection with a Miltenyi CD4+ T cell isolation kit was used to purify CD4+ T cells from thawed PBMCs. As a comparison group for the relapsed/refractory trial patients, PBMCs from patients with newly diagnosed, previously untreated classical Hodgkin lymphoma were sequenced. After peripheral blood was drawn into 8 mL Vacutainer Cell Preparation Tubes, PBMCs were isolated by centrifugation and then cryopreserved. Purified CD4+ and CD8+ fractions were prepared only for cases in which an additional PBMC sample was available. Magnetically labelled cells were removed on LS columns in a quadroMACS separator, and the flow-through was collected as the purified fraction.

V lost 3 bases and J lost 3 bases, and the count of bases not matched to a germline gene is 17. From the cysteine through the phenylalanine, the CDR3 covers 19 amino acids. Only the CDR3 portion is preserved as DNA: 57 bases, with reading frame beginning at the first base. From the germline V gene, CDR1 is SGHTS and CDR2 is YDEGEE. The record originates from a study of PD-1 blockade in classical Hodgkin lymphoma (dated by TCRdb to 2020 to 2021). Looking at the study overall: A peripheral blood immune signature of response to PD-1 blockade in classical Hodgkin lymphoma was defined using TCR beta sequencing and CyTOF. Study-level results and caveats: Newly diagnosed patients were reported to have lower baseline TCR diversity than healthy donors, and relapsed/refractory patients were reported to have lower baseline TCR diversity still. The study was restricted to a single clinical trial cohort, and the causes of repertoire differences, possibly disease activity or prior therapy, were left undefined.

The Qiagen DNeasy kit was used to extract genomic DNA from unsorted PBMCs and from the negatively selected CD4+ and CD8+ fractions. Amplification of TCR beta CDR3 regions was done by immunoSEQ multiplex PCR with primers that anneal to V and J segments. A synthetic immune receptor repertoire was used to minimize amplification bias, and any remaining bias was removed computationally after sequencing. In the original analysis: Repertoire diversity was quantified as the Shannon entropy index using custom Python scripts. The unsorted, CD4+ and CD8+ repertoires were each analyzed separately, with the exception of combined analyses, where CD4+ and CD8+ sequences were merged in silico. This immuneACCESS table, as held by TCRdb, lists in-frame sequences with V and J called but not all clones. Of the missing ones, under half trace to an unresolved V gene in checked studies; the others have no known cause. V, J and clone size are those of that table, while D and trimming were read from the DNA. This sample gives around 23,000 clones in total; approximately 89% of them show up just once. About 0.24% of the sample lies in the top ten.

The source material was CD4+ T cells from blood. This clonotype was obtained from a human donor with classical Hodgkin lymphoma. The sequence is built from TRBV5-8 and TRBJ2-3, with 9 bases aligning to TRBD1. The encoded CDR3 is CASSSAGTGIRVETDTQYF. The DNA sequence follows: TGTGCCAGCAGCTCAGCCGGGACAGGGATACGGGTAGAGACAGATACGCAGTATTTT.